This T cell receptor beta chain came from a study of response to subunit inactivated influenza vaccine. The junction had 2 bases not matched to a gene; V was cut back by 5 bases and J by 5 bases. The CDR3 is 12 amino acids. Using its own MiXCR run on the RT-PCR reads, TCRdb lists one record per CDR3 protein. In the table there are a few hundred thousand distinct CDR3 sequences, roughly 15% of which are singletons. Findings of the study overall: Authors proposed each seasonal influenza vaccination draws in few new T cells.

As regards this clonotype: Antigen: not known.

The clonotype originates from a man between 50 and 59 years old who received an inactivated influenza vaccine. This chain connects TRBV12-3 or TRBV12-4 to TRBJ1-1, with TRBD1 matching over 7 bases. The sample in question was PBMCs from blood, obtained roughly 12 days after vaccination. The CDR3 nucleotides are TGTGCCAGCAGTCAGGACAGGACTGAAGCTTTCTTT. It encodes CASSQDRTEAFF.